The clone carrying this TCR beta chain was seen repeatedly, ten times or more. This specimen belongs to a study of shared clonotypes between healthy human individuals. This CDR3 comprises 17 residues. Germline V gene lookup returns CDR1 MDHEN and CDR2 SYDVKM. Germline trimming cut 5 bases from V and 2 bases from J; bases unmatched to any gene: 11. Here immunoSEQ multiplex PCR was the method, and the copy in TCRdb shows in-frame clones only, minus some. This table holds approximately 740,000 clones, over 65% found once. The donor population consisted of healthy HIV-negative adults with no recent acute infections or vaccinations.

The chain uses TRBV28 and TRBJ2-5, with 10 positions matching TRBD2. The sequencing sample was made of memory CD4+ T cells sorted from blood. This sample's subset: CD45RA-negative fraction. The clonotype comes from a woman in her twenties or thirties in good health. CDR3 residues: CASSDDERTSGQETQYF. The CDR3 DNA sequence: TGTGCCAGCAGTGATGACGAAAGGACTAGCGGACAAGAGACCCAGTACTTC. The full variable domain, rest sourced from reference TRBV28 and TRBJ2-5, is DVKVTQSSRYLVKRTGEKVFLECVQDMDHENMFWYRQDPGLGLRLIYFSYDVKMKEKGDIPEGYSVSREKKERFSLILESASTNQTSMYLCASSDDERTSGQETQYFGPGTRLLVL.